Here is one T cell receptor beta chain with its context. Trimming pared 2 bases from V and 0 bases from J, leaving 4 bases between. The CDR3 sequence is 13 residues long. CDR1 and CDR2 from the germline V gene are LGHDT and YNNKEL (reference sequence). The source of the sample is a study of blood T cell repertoires in COVID-19. Overall study: From T cells, B-cell-depleted T cells, or PBMCs came the material, which was cDNA or gDNA.

In the source study's methods: For nucleated cells, counts were estimated from reference gene primer amplification. Clones were sequenced by immunoSEQ multiplex PCR, and TCRdb holds only the in-frame ones, with some missing. The D gene and trimming were derived from the DNA, and the V and J assignments and clone size from that table. The data show 55,000 to 70,000 clones, 70% to 90% seen once. The age range of participants was about 18 to 89 years, with residence in around 22 US areas. Symptom resolution, clearance, or two negative PCRs marked the recovered donors of Cohort 3. This rearrangement joins TRBV3-1 (or the pseudogene TRBV3-2) to TRBJ1-2; D not certain. This clonotype was sampled from a woman aged 35 to 49 who had recovered from COVID-19. Sequenced input: PBMCs or T cells enriched from blood (not recorded which). The CDR3 region is CASSQPSNYGYTF. Written as DNA, the CDR3 is TGTGCCAGCAGCCAACCCTCTAACTATGGCTACACCTTC.